This TCR beta chain was sequenced during a study of blood T cell repertoires in COVID-19. TCRdb keeps only in-frame clones here, not all; method: immunoSEQ multiplex PCR. The top ten clones hold around 10% of a sample with about 140,000 clones, 75% to 90% of them seen once. CDR1 and CDR2 (germline): SEHNR, FQNEAQ (reference sequence). The V end was cut by 5 bases, the J end by 1 base, with 11 bases between. This CDR3 contains 14 residues. The sample taken for sequencing was PBMCs or T cells enriched from blood (not recorded which). The chain joins TRBV7-9 to TRBJ2-5; possible D gene TRBD1, 6 bases. The TCR originated in a man between 60 and 70 years old who had recovered from COVID-19. CDR3 sequence: CASSQDSFQETQYF. The DNA of the CDR3 is TGTGCCAGCAGCCAGGACAGTTTCCAAGAGACCCAGTACTTC.